A single sample is the source of the 27 T cell receptor beta chains below, sequenced in a study of blood T cell repertoires in COVID-19. The data were produced by immunoSEQ multiplex PCR, yet TCRdb's version contains in-frame clones alone and is incomplete. The data show 70,000 to 90,000 clones, with about 78% seen just once and 15% held by the top ten. Source material: peripheral blood. These receptor sequences come from a human donor in a cohort sampled during active COVID-19.

This clone appeared a single time. The V and J genes are TRBV2 and TRBJ2-4; a possible D gene is TRBD2 (6 bases). Germline CDR1 and CDR2: SNHLY and FYNNEI. Deletions cut 3 bases from V and 0 bases from J, with 18 bases between. The CDR3 has 18 residues. CDR3 coding DNA: TGTGCCAGCAGTGACTTCCTCCGGGGGTGGCTAGCCAAAAACATTCAGTACTTC. This translates into CASSDFLRGWLAKNIQYF.

This clone was found once. The DNA for the CDR3 is TGCGCCAGCAGCCAGGGTGATGGGAATACGCAGTATTTT. Translating gives CASSQGDGNTQYF. The chain uses TRBV5-1 and TRBJ2-3; D perhaps matches TRBD1 (5 bases). Per germline, CDR1 SGHRS and CDR2 YFSETQ. V was cut by 4 bases and J by 7 bases, with 13 bases left in between. CDR3 length: 13 amino acids.

The chain joins TRBV19 to TRBJ2-3; 7 positions match TRBD1. The CDR3 has 13 residues. CDR1 and CDR2 from the germline V gene are LNHDA and SQIVND (reference sequence). Trimming at V came to 6 bases and at J to 4 bases, leaving 4 bases not matched to a gene. CDR3 protein: CASRRGRADTQYF. CDR3 coding DNA: TGTGCCAGTAGAAGGGGGCGCGCAGATACGCAGTATTTT.

V gene TRBV9 combines with J gene TRBJ2-5; no reliable D call. The CDR3 has 12 amino acids. CDR1 SGDLS and CDR2 YYNGEE come from the germline V gene. V was clipped by 4 bases and J by 1 base, with 5 bases between them. In nucleotides, the CDR3 is TGTGCCAGCAGCCCCTCCCAAGAGACCCAGTACTTC. This codes for CASSPSQETQYF.

V is TRBV19 and J is TRBJ2-3, with D maybe TRBD2 (6 bases). The CDR3 runs to 15 residues. The germline gives CDR1 LNHDA, CDR2 SQIVND (reference sequence). With 6 bases removed from V and 0 bases from J, the gap between germline ends came to 13 bases. The DNA for the CDR3 is TGTGCCAGTAGGCAACTAGCCGGTAGCACAGATACGCAGTATTTT. Translated, it gives CASRQLAGSTDTQYF.

The gene calls are TRBV27 and TRBJ1-2; 11 bases are a match to TRBD1. V trimming: 5 bases; J trimming: 2 bases; junction bases outside the gene matches: 4. The CDR3 extends over 15 amino acids. Germline CDR1 reads MNHEY; CDR2 reads SMNVEV (reference sequence). The CDR3, as DNA: TGTGCCAGCAGTCTACGGACAGGGGGCAACTATGGCTACACCTTC. As protein: CASSLRTGGNYGYTF.

V usage is TRBV6-2 or TRBV6-3 and J usage is TRBJ2-5, with unresolved D. Trimming left V 2 bases short and J 1 base short, with 11 bases between. The CDR3 covers 15 residues. The germline gives CDR1 MNHEY, CDR2 SVGEGT. CDR3: CASSYGGISQETQYF. DNA of the CDR3: TGTGCCAGCAGTTACGGCGGAATCTCCCAAGAGACCCAGTACTTC.

J is TRBJ2-7 and V is TRBV7-9, with D perhaps matching TRBD2 (5 bases). Trimming stripped 5 bases from V and 2 bases from J, with 13 bases between. The CDR3 runs to 14 residues. CDR1 and CDR2 (germline): SEHNR, FQNEAQ (reference sequence). For the CDR3, the DNA is TGTGCCAGCAGCGACGGACGGGGAGCCTACGAGCAGTACGTC. Amino acids: CASSDGRGAYEQYV.

The CDR3 region has the DNA TGTGCCAGCACCATCAAATCGGGGACAGGGGCAGAGAATGGGGAAAATACGCAGTATTTT. It is translated as CASTIKSGTGAENGENTQYF. The chain links TRBV6-8 to TRBJ2-3, with 10 bases fitting TRBD1. Germline trimming cut 7 bases from V and 7 bases from J; bases unmatched to any gene: 26. Looked up from germline, CDR1 is MNHGY and CDR2 is SAAAGT. The CDR3 spans 20 residues.

This clone was recorded once. V is TRBV9 and J is TRBJ2-1, with 13 bases aligning to TRBD2. The CDR3 contains 16 residues. Unmatched junction bases numbered 3, after V lost 4 bases and J lost 2 bases. CDR1 and CDR2 (germline): SGDLS, YYNGEE. The CDR3 DNA is TGTGCCAGCAGCCCCGGGACTAGCGGGGCCTACAATGAGCAGTTCTTC. It encodes CASSPGTSGAYNEQFF. The full variable domain, rest sourced from reference TRBV9 and TRBJ2-1, is DSGVTQTPKHLITATGQRVTLRCSPRSGDLSVYWYQQSLDQGLQFLIQYYNGEERAKGNILERFSAQQFPDLHSELNLSSLELGDSALYFCASSPGTSGAYNEQFFGPGTRLTVL.

The chain is built from TRBV5-1 and TRBJ2-3; 8 bases align to TRBD2. CDR1 is SGHRS, CDR2 YFSETQ, per germline. V was pared by 3 bases and J by 1 base, with 4 bases of the junction left unmatched. The CDR3 runs to 15 residues. The CDR3 reads CASSSAGVGTDTQYF. In nucleotides, the CDR3 is TGCGCCAGCAGCTCAGCGGGAGTGGGCACAGATACGCAGTATTTT. Full variable domain (outside the CDR3, taken from reference TRBV5-1 and TRBJ2-3): KAGVTQTPRYLIKTRGQQVTLSCSPISGHRSVSWYQQTPGQGLQFLFEYFSETQRNKGNFPGRFSGRQFSNSRSEMNVSTLELGDSALYLCASSSAGVGTDTQYFGPGTRLTVL.

This chain uses TRBV11-3 with TRBJ2-3; weak D call: TRBD1 (5 bases). Trimming removed 4 bases from V and 8 bases from J, with 10 bases in between. The CDR3 is made up of 12 amino acids. The germline gives CDR1 SGHNT, CDR2 YENEEA. CDR3 DNA sequence: TGTGCCAGCAGCTCAGGGTCGGTTACGCAGTATTTT. It yields the protein CASSSGSVTQYF.

This clone has only one observation. This chain joins TRBV19 and TRBJ2-5; TRBD2 might be the D (6 bases). This CDR3 has 13 residues. From germline, CDR1 is LNHDA and CDR2 SQIVND (reference sequence). The V gene lost 6 bases and the J gene lost 2 bases, with 10 bases spanning the gap. CDR3 DNA sequence: TGTGCCAGTAGCACCGGGACTCAAGAGACCCAGTACTTC. Translation gives CASSTGTQETQYF.

The chain couples TRBV11-2 to TRBJ2-7, with TRBD1 as a possible D gene (6 bases). The CDR3 covers 14 residues. The V and J ends lost 3 bases and 1 base respectively, with 10 bases between them. The germline V gene encodes CDR1 SGHAT and CDR2 FQNNGV. Written as DNA, the CDR3 is TGTGCCAGCAGCTTGCAGGGACAATCCTACGAGCAGTACTTC. This encodes CASSLQGQSYEQYF.

The V call is TRBV20-1, the J call TRBJ2-7, with TRBD2 matching 9 bases. This CDR3 region has 13 residues. CDR1 is DFQATT and CDR2 is SNEGSKA in the germline V gene (reference sequence). V was pared by 3 bases and J by 1 base, with 1 base of the junction left unmatched. This CDR3 is CSASTSGSYEQYF. CDR3 sequence (DNA): TGCAGTGCTAGTACTAGCGGGTCCTACGAGCAGTACTTC.

DNA of the CDR3: TGTGCCAGCAGCGCCCCGGGACTTGGCACCGGGGAGCTGTTTTTT. It codes for CASSAPGLGTGELFF. The gene calls are TRBV7-6 and TRBJ2-2, with D possibly TRBD2 on 6 matching bases. The CDR3 extends over 15 amino acids. V lost 5 bases and J 4 bases, leaving 14 bases between the germline ends. The V gene's germline CDR1 is SGHVS and CDR2 FNYEAQ.

V usage is TRBV5-6 and J usage is TRBJ1-6; unclear D gene. This CDR3 has 19 residues. Between the trimmed V and J ends, which lost 3 bases and 4 bases, there was a span of 23 bases. Germline V gene lookup returns CDR1 SGHDT and CDR2 YYEEEE. The CDR3 DNA reads as TGTGCCAGCAGCTCTCCAAGAACTGACGATGGAGGTTATAATTCACCCCTCCACTTT. It is translated as CASSSPRTDDGGYNSPLHF.

The rearrangement uses TRBV11-3 and TRBJ1-6, with a tentative D call TRBD1 (5 bases). The germline gives CDR1 SGHNT, CDR2 YENEEA. This CDR3 comprises 14 residues. V lost 5 bases, J lost 7 bases, and 12 bases lay in between. CDR3 in amino acids: CASSPARGNSPLHF. The CDR3 nucleotides read TGTGCCAGCAGCCCCGCCCGGGGGAATTCACCCCTCCACTTT. Together with reference TRBV11-3 and TRBJ1-6, the CDR3 gives the full variable domain: EAGVVQSPRYKIIEKKQPVAFWCNPISGHNTLYWYLQNLGQGPELLIRYENEEAVDDSQLPKDRFSAERLKGVDSTLKIQPAELGDSAVYLCASSPARGNSPLHFGNGTRLTVT.

This sequence joins TRBV3-1 (or the pseudogene TRBV3-2) and TRBJ1-2; 7 positions match TRBD1. The CDR3 runs 13 residues. After removal of 5 bases from V and 7 bases from J, the junction contained 7 bases not matched to a gene. Germline CDR1 is LGHDT and CDR2 is YNNKEL (reference sequence). The CDR3 DNA is TGTGCCAGCAGCGTCACAGGGGAAGGTGGCTACACCTTC. Translated, it gives CASSVTGEGGYTF.

The chain is built from TRBV14 and TRBJ1-1, with TRBD1 as a possible D gene (5 bases). The germline CDR1 and CDR2 sequences are SGHDN and FVKESK. V lost 3 bases, J lost 10 bases, and 12 bases lay in between. This CDR3 has 12 residues. The DNA of the CDR3 is TGTGCCAGCAGCCATTGGGGCAGGCGAGCTTTCTTT. Protein product: CASSHWGRRAFF.

This chain joins TRBV5-6 and TRBJ1-2; D perhaps matches TRBD1 (5 bases). Germline CDR1 and CDR2: SGHDT and YYEEEE. V was shortened by 3 bases and J by 2 bases, with 11 bases between the two germline ends. This CDR3 is built from 14 residues. For the CDR3, the DNA is TGTGCCAGCAGCTGGGCAGGGAAGAACTATGGCTACACCTTC. It is translated as CASSWAGKNYGYTF.

The V and J genes are TRBV4-3 and TRBJ2-7, with 7 bases lining up with TRBD1. The V and J ends lost 0 bases and 3 bases, in that order; junction bases with no gene match: 23. The CDR3 is 21 amino acids. The germline gives CDR1 LGHNA, CDR2 YSLEER. CDR3 loop: CASSQDGEKRWTGGPCYEQYV. CDR3 nucleotide sequence: TGCGCCAGCAGCCAAGATGGGGAAAAAAGGTGGACAGGAGGACCTTGCTACGAGCAGTACGTC.

A single count supports this clone. V and J are TRBV2 and TRBJ2-1; TRBD2 is a possible D gene (7 bases). The V end lost 6 bases, the J end lost 2 bases, and 17 bases lay between the germline ends. Germline lookup yields CDR1 SNHLY and CDR2 FYNNEI. The CDR3 extends over 16 amino acids. For the CDR3, the DNA is TGTGCCAGCAGAGTAGTTGTCGGGGGGCCCTACAATGAGCAGTTCTTC. Translating gives CASRVVVGGPYNEQFF.

The J gene is TRBJ1-1, the V gene TRBV28, with 8 positions matching TRBD1. Germline CDR1 and CDR2: MDHEN and SYDVKM. This CDR3 has 15 residues. V was clipped by 5 bases and J by 0 bases; unmatched bases: 5. In nucleotides, the CDR3 is TGTGCCAGCAGTCCCTCGACAGGGGTGAACACTGAAGCTTTCTTT. Its translation is CASSPSTGVNTEAFF.

About this clone: This specimen includes other DNA sequences encoding the same CDR3. The chain links TRBV11-2 to TRBJ2-7; 15 nucleotides agree with TRBD2. Germline V lookup: CDR1 SGHAT, CDR2 FQNNGV. This CDR3 is 16 amino acids long. In DNA, the CDR3 is TGCGCCAGCAGCTCCTGGACTAGCGGGAGGGAAGGGGAGCAGTACGTC. Translation gives CASSSWTSGREGEQYV.

This chain joins TRBV7-6 and TRBJ2-2; 10 nucleotides agree with TRBD2. The CDR3 length is 20 residues. V shed 0 bases, J shed 2 bases, and the junction held 12 bases outside the gene matches. Germline assignment: CDR1 SGHVS and CDR2 FNYEAQ. CDR3 protein: CASSLAPIAGGRFNTGELFF. The CDR3 nucleotides read TGTGCCAGCAGCTTAGCCCCTATAGCGGGGGGCCGATTTAACACCGGGGAGCTGTTTTTT.

V usage is TRBV3-1 (or the pseudogene TRBV3-2) and J usage is TRBJ1-1, with TRBD1 matching over 9 bases. The CDR3 runs 15 residues. V shed 5 bases and J 6 bases; nucleotides not matched to a gene: 10. The germline V gene has CDR1 LGHDT and CDR2 YNNKEL (reference sequence). The CDR3 here is CASSAIDRGIAEAFF. The CDR3 nucleotides are TGTGCCAGCAGCGCTATAGACAGGGGGATCGCTGAAGCTTTCTTT.